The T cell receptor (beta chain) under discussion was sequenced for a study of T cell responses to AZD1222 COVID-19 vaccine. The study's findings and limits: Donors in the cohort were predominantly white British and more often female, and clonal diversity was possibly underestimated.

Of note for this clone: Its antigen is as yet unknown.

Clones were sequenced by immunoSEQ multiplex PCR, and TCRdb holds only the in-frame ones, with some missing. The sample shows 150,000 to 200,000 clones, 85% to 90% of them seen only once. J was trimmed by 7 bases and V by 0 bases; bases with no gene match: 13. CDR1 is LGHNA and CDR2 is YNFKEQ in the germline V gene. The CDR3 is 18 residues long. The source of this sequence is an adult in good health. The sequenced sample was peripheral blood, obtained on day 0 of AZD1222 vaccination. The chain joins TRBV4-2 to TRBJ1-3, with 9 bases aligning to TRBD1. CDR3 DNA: TGTGCCAGCAGCCAAGATAATTGGGGACAGGGCTCTAGGAACACCATATATTTT. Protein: CASSQDNWGQGSRNTIYF.